Listed below are T cell receptor beta chains from one sample, sequenced in a study of CD8 T cells in ankylosing spondylitis. TCRdb processed the 5' RACE reads anew with MiXCR; each CDR3 protein has one entry. Of about 200,000 distinct CDR3 sequences in the sample, approximately 24% were seen once. What was sequenced was blood, either unsorted or a sorted T cell fraction (not recorded which). The source of these receptors is a male donor with ankylosing spondylitis or in good health (not recorded which). The CDR3 runs from the conserved cysteine through the conserved F or W. Each record gives: D gene, clone size, V gene, J gene, CDR3 protein. The D gene is left open where the match is weak. Not every row has a clone size; where given, it reads once, few, many or a size class.

>.|.|TRBV6-2/TRBV6-3|TRBJ2-5
CASNGREKETQYF
>TRBD2|few|TRBV20-1|TRBJ2-1
CSAPPSGRFGSYNEQFF
>.|.|TRBV18|TRBJ2-7
CASSPQPNGAYEQYF
>TRBD1|many|TRBV9|TRBJ1-4
CASSVQGDNEKLFF
>.|few|TRBV28|TRBJ2-1
CASSLAGLIDEQFF
>.|.|TRBV12-3/TRBV12-4|TRBJ1-5
CASSLQGKQPQHF
>.|many|TRBV5-1|TRBJ2-5
CASSSTGLTRETQYF
>.|many|TRBV6-5|TRBJ1-1
CASSYVSTGHTEAFF
>.|.|TRBV12-3/TRBV12-4|TRBJ2-1
CASSSQRGNEQFF
>.|few|TRBV3-1|TRBJ1-5
CASSQTDGVQPQHF
>TRBD2|.|TRBV29-1|TRBJ2-3
CSVALSAGTSEDTQYF
>TRBD1|many|TRBV5-1|TRBJ2-1
CASSLGQEAYNEQFF
>.|many|TRBV5-1|TRBJ2-2
CASSTQGGNTGELFF